This TCR beta chain stems from a study of T-cell memory formation after mild COVID-19. Findings and limits, study-wide: Clones that contracted clustered mainly in CM and EM if CD4+ and in EMRA if CD8+.

Many counts were recorded for this clonotype. Its specificity is unknown. V lost 0 bases and J 5 bases, leaving 13 bases between the germline ends. The CDR3 spans 15 residues. From germline, CDR1 is SGHTA and CDR2 FQGNSA. TCRalpha and TCRbeta libraries used 5'RACE with constant-segment primers and UMIs. Each CDR3 protein is one row after TCRdb ran MiXCR on the 5' RACE reads. The table has about 430,000 distinct CDR3 sequences, under 20% seen once. This chain joins TRBV7-2 and TRBJ1-2; D not resolved. This sequence originates from a man younger than 35 who had mild COVID-19 (a few samples of this study predate the infection). Cell type and time point are not known. The material sequenced was PBMCs or a T cell subset sorted from them (not recorded which). The CDR3: CASSLALTLGYGYTF. The CDR3 DNA sequence: TGTGCCAGCAGCTTAGCTCTCACTCTGGGATATGGCTACACCTTC. Supplemented by reference TRBV7-2 and TRBJ1-2, the full variable domain reads GAGVSQSPSNKVTEKGKDVELRCDPISGHTALYWYRQSLGQGLEFLIYFQGNSAPDKSGLPSDRFSAERTGGSVSTLTIQRTQQEDSAVYLCASSLALTLGYGYTFGSGTRLTVV.